This T cell receptor beta chain is from a study of PD-1 blockade in mismatch repair-deficient tumors. The protocol was immunoSEQ multiplex PCR, while the TCRdb copy is restricted to in-frame clones and leaves out a portion. Of fewer than 50,000 clones in the sample, more than 75% were seen once. With V trimmed by 8 bases and J by 0 bases, 0 bases remained unmatched. This CDR3 is built from 15 residues. Germline values: CDR1 MRHNA, CDR2 SNTAGT. PCR or immunohistochemistry showed mismatch repair deficiency in every enrolled patient. The TCR-sequenced patients were a few responders to pembrolizumab. This specimen consisted of peripheral blood, obtained 4 weeks after starting pembrolizumab. This TCR was sampled from an adult with mismatch repair-deficient cancer. This chain connects TRBV6-4 to TRBJ2-6; 11 bases align to TRBD1. The CDR3 region has the DNA TGTGCCAGCGGGACAGGGGGCTCTGGGGCCAACGTCCTGACTTTC. It encodes CASGTGGSGANVLTF.